This T cell receptor beta chain was documented in a study of blood T cell repertoires in COVID-19. As for the study in general: The cDNA or gDNA used as material had been derived from T cells, B-cell-depleted T cells, or PBMCs.

Germline CDR1 reads KGHSH; CDR2 reads LQKENI. Trimming stripped 3 bases from V and 4 bases from J, with 12 bases between. The CDR3 consists of 14 residues. Original processing notes: Scientists estimated how many nucleated cells there were by amplifying reference gene primers. The table came from immunoSEQ multiplex PCR; TCRdb's copy has only in-frame clones and leaves some out. V, J and clone size are those of that table, while D and trimming were read from the DNA. The table lists approximately 76,000 clones, 83% of them singletons. The sequence came from a man older than 75 with active or convalescent COVID-19. The genes are TRBV18 and TRBJ1-2; TRBD1 might be the D (5 bases). The sequenced material came from peripheral blood. The DNA of the CDR3 is TGTGCCAGCTCACCCGGACAAGACCCCTATGGCTACACCTTC. Its translation is CASSPGQDPYGYTF.